The present T cell receptor (beta chain) was sequenced within a study of blood T cell repertoires in COVID-19. Looking at the study overall: The cDNA or gDNA used as material had been derived from T cells, B-cell-depleted T cells, or PBMCs.

Between the trimmed V and J ends, which lost 2 bases and 0 bases, there was a span of 8 bases. The CDR3 runs to 15 residues. The V gene's germline CDR1 is GTSNPN and CDR2 SVGIG (reference sequence). Per the study methods: The assay estimated nucleated cells by amplifying reference gene primers. Repertoires were generated with immunoSEQ multiplex PCR, while TCRdb's copy carries only in-frame clones and drops some. V and J calls and clone size are as listed in that table; D and trimming were resolved from the DNA. The profile shows approximately 150,000 clones, roughly 84% of them singletons. The gene calls are TRBV30 and TRBJ1-6; D is unclear. The TCR sequence derives from a human donor in a cohort sampled during active COVID-19. What was sequenced was peripheral blood. CDR3 bases: TGTGCCTGGAGTTGGAGTTCCTCCTATAATTCACCCCTCCACTTT. Translated: CAWSWSSSYNSPLHF.